These 13 T cell receptor beta chains were sequenced from one sample in a study of T cells after yellow fever vaccination. From the 5' RACE reads, TCRdb called clonotypes with MiXCR, one entry per CDR3 protein. The top ten clones hold approximately 37% of a sample with 120,000 or so distinct CDR3 sequences, over 8% of them seen once. The input for sequencing was CD8+ T cells sorted from PBMCs, taken on the day of the yellow fever booster vaccination. All receptors derive from a man aged 18 to 29 who received the YFV17D yellow fever vaccine.

This clonotype turned up a few times. This rearrangement joins TRBV6-6 to TRBJ2-7; the D gene is possibly TRBD2 (6 bases). The V gene lost 6 bases and the J gene lost 5 bases, with 11 bases spanning the gap. Looked up from germline, CDR1 is MNHNY and CDR2 is SVGAGI (reference sequence). The CDR3 is made up of 12 amino acids. The CDR3 DNA is TGTGCCAGCAGGGAGGGAAATCACGAGCAGTACGTC. It is translated as CASREGNHEQYV.

This clonotype has a handful of counts. The chain couples TRBV7-3 to TRBJ2-3; 7 bases fit TRBD2. The CDR3 length is 15 residues. Looked up from germline, CDR1 is SGHTA and CDR2 is FQGTGA. V shed 5 bases and J 4 bases; nucleotides not matched to a gene: 9. The CDR3 DNA reads as TGTGCCAGCAGCAACTCCGGGGGGATCTCAGATACGCAGTATTTT. This encodes CASSNSGGISDTQYF.

This clonotype was seen ten or more times. The V and J genes are TRBV4-1 and TRBJ2-1; 8 nucleotides agree with TRBD1. The J segment lost 6 bases and the V segment lost 3 bases, leaving 7 bases of the junction unmatched. This CDR3 is built from 15 residues. Germline CDR1 reads MGHRA; CDR2 reads YSYEKL. The CDR3 reads CASSQADRVSNEQFF. The CDR3 bases are TGCGCCAGCAGCCAGGCGGACAGGGTCTCCAATGAGCAGTTCTTC.

This clonotype has just a few counts. The rearrangement links TRBV24-1 to TRBJ1-1, with D possibly being TRBD1 (6 bases). Germline V gene data show CDR1 as KGHDR and CDR2 as SFDVKD. The CDR3 runs to 17 residues. Trimming took off 3 bases at V and 5 bases at J, with 21 bases between the two ends. CDR3 in amino acids: CATSDRTLLRGKTEAFF. The CDR3, as DNA: TGTGCCACCAGTGATCGGACCCTCCTAAGGGGGAAGACTGAAGCTTTCTTT.

This clonotype has more than one count but fewer than ten. The V gene is TRBV7-8, the J gene TRBJ2-1; 10 bases match TRBD2. Trimming cost V 6 bases and J 3 bases; bases outside gene matches: 5. The CDR3 sequence is 15 residues long. Per the germline V gene, CDR1 is SGHVS and CDR2 is FQNEAQ. The CDR3 spells CASRPLAGVYNEQFF. CDR3 sequence (DNA): TGTGCCAGCAGGCCTCTAGCGGGGGTCTACAATGAGCAGTTCTTC.

V usage is TRBV29-1 and J usage is TRBJ1-1; TRBD1 matches at 8 bases. CDR3 length equals 13 residues. Trimming cost V 8 bases and J 4 bases; bases outside gene matches: 9. From germline, CDR1 is SQVTM and CDR2 ANQGSEA. As DNA, the CDR3 is TGCAGCTCCCGGACAGGGAAAAGCACTGAAGCTTTCTTT. Translated: CSSRTGKSTEAFF.

A few counts support this clonotype. The chain links TRBV6-2 or TRBV6-3 to TRBJ2-7, with D hard to call. Germline loops: CDR1 MNHEY, CDR2 SVGEGT. Trimming stripped 5 bases from V and 2 bases from J, with 13 bases between. The CDR3 spans 14 residues. CDR3: CASSPRYPTYEQYV. The CDR3, as DNA: TGTGCCAGCAGTCCCAGATACCCAACCTACGAGCAGTACGTC.

This clonotype has more than one count but fewer than ten. The chain's CDR3 is CASSQYTGLNGELFF. The DNA of the CDR3 is TGCGCCAGCAGCCAATACACAGGGTTGAACGGGGAGCTGTTTTTT. V is TRBV4-1 and J is TRBJ2-2, with a weak D call TRBD1 (6 bases). Trimming took 2 bases from V and 7 from J, leaving 14 bases between them. Germline V lookup: CDR1 MGHRA, CDR2 YSYEKL. The CDR3 is 15 residues long.

This clonotype occurred a few times. The chain uses TRBV20-1 and TRBJ1-5; D gene uncertain. With 0 bases removed from V and 0 bases from J, the gap between germline ends came to 0 bases. The CDR3 has 12 amino acids. The germline CDR1 and CDR2 sequences are DFQATT and SNEGSKA (reference sequence). CDR3 bases: TGCAGTGCTAGAGATAGCAATCAGCCCCAGCATTTT. Translated: CSARDSNQPQHF.

This clonotype was observed a few times. The chain is built from TRBV6-2 or TRBV6-3 and TRBJ2-1, with D maybe TRBD1 (8 bases). Per germline, CDR1 MNHEY and CDR2 SVGEGT. The CDR3 length is 17 residues. Trimming stripped 0 bases from V and 6 bases from J, with 18 bases between. The CDR3 coding sequence is TGTGCCAGCAGTTACTCCCCGACAGGGGAGGGTGGCAATGAGCAGTTCTTC. It yields the protein CASSYSPTGEGGNEQFF.

J is TRBJ1-1 and V is TRBV11-2, with D hard to call. Trimming took off 1 base at V and 5 bases at J, with 8 bases between the two ends. Germline V gene data show CDR1 as SGHAT and CDR2 as FQNNGV. CDR3 size: 13 residues. The CDR3: CASSLVYGTEAFF. The CDR3 DNA reads TGTGCCAGCAGCTTAGTCTATGGAACTGAAGCTTTCTTT.

This clonotype was seen only a few times. The V and J genes are TRBV12-3 or TRBV12-4 and TRBJ1-2, with D uncertain. Trimming stripped 3 bases from V and 4 bases from J, with 9 bases between. The CDR3 contains 13 residues. The CDR3 here is CASSFLEFYGYTF. As DNA, the CDR3 is TGTGCCAGCAGTTTTCTGGAGTTCTATGGCTACACCTTC.

The rearrangement joins TRBV5-1 to TRBJ2-3; 7 bases are a match to TRBD1. The junction had 9 bases not matched to a gene; V was cut back by 0 bases and J by 2 bases. This CDR3 is 17 amino acids long. The germline CDR1 and CDR2 sequences are SGHRS and YFSETQ. CDR3 nucleotides: TGCGCCAGCAGCTTGGGCCTCGGACAGGCTTTCACAGATACGCAGTATTTT. Its protein is CASSLGLGQAFTDTQYF.